This T cell receptor beta chain was obtained from a study of blood T cells in healthy people across ages. Overall study findings and caveats: Unknown donor CMV status possibly confounded expanded clonotype changes. Strongly correlated with naive T cell percentage was TCR beta diversity. With age, beta diversity per million T cells declined roughly linearly, significantly by about 37.

A second PCR of 7 to 11 cycles used a sample-barcoded 5' primer and a J-beta primer mix. Every cDNA molecule carried a tag from a template-switch adaptor bearing 12 random nucleotides. MiXCR was run by TCRdb on the 5' RACE reads, yielding one entry per CDR3 protein. The sample carries hundreds of thousands of distinct CDR3 sequences, around 52% recorded once. As concerns this clonotype: Its antigen remains unknown.

Losses at the gene ends were 6 bases for V and 7 bases for J; bases not matched to a gene: 9. The germline V gene has CDR1 SQVTM and CDR2 ANQGSEA. The CDR3 has 13 amino acids. V gene TRBV29-1 combines with J gene TRBJ2-1, with 7 bases matching TRBD1. Source material: blood. The sequence derives from an elderly woman in good health. The CDR3 loop is CSVQQGRWNEQFF. CDR3 nucleotide sequence: TGCAGCGTGCAACAGGGGCGTTGGAATGAGCAGTTCTTC.